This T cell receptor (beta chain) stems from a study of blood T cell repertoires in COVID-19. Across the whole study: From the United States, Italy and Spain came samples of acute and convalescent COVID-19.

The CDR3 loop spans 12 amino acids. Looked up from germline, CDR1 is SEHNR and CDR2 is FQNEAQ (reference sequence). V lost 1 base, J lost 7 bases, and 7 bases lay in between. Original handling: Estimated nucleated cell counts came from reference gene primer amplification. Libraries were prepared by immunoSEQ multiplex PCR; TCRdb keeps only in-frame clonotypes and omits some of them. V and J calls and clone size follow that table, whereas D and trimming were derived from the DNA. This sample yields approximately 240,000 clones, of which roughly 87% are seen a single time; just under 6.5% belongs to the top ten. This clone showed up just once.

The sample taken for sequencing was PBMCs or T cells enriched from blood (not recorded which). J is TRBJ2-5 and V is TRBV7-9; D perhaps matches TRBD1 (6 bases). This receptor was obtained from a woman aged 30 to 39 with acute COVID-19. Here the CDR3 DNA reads TGTGCCAGCAGCTTAGTAGGGGGGACCCAGTACTTC. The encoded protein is CASSLVGGTQYF.